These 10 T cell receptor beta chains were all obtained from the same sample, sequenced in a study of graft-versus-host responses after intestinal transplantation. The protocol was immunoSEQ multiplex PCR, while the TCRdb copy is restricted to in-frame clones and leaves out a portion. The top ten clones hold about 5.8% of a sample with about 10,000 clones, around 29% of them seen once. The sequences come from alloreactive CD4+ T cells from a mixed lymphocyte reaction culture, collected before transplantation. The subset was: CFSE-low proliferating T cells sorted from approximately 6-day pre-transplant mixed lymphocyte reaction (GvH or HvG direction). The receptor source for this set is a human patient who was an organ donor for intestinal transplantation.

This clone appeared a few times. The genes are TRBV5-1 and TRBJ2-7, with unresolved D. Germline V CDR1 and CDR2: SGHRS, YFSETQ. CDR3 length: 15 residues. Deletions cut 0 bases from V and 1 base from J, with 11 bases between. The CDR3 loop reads CASSLGGTSSYEQYF. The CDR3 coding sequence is TGCGCCAGCAGCTTGGGGGGTACGTCTTCCTACGAGCAGTACTTC. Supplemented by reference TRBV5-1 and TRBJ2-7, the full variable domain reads KAGVTQTPRYLIKTRGQQVTLSCSPISGHRSVSWYQQTPGQGLQFLFEYFSETQRNKGNFPGRFSGRQFSNSRSEMNVSTLELGDSALYLCASSLGGTSSYEQYFGPGTRLTVT.

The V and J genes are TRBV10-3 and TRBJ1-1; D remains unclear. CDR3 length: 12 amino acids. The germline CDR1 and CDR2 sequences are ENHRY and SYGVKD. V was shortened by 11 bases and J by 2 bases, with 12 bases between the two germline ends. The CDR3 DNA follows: TGTGCCGCGTCCTTTGGAAACACTGAAGCTTTCTTT. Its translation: CAASFGNTEAFF.

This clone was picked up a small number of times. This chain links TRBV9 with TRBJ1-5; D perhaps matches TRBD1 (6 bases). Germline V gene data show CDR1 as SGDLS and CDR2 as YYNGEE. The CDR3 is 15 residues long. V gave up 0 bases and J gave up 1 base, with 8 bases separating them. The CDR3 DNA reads TGTGCCAGCAGCGTAGAAGGGGGGAGCAATCAGCCCCAGCATTTT. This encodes CASSVEGGSNQPQHF.

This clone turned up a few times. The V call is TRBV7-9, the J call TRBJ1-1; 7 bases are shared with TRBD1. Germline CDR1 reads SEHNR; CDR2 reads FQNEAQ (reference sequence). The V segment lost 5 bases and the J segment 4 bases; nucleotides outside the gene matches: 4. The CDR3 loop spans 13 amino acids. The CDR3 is CASSIEGATEAFF. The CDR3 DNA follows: TGTGCCAGCAGCATTGAGGGGGCCACTGAAGCTTTCTTT.

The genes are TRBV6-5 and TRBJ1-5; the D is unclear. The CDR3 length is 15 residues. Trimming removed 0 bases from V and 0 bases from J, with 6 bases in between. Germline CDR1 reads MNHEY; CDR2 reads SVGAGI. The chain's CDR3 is CASSYSGYSNQPQHF. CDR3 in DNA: TGTGCCAGCAGTTACTCGGGATATAGCAATCAGCCCCAGCATTTT.

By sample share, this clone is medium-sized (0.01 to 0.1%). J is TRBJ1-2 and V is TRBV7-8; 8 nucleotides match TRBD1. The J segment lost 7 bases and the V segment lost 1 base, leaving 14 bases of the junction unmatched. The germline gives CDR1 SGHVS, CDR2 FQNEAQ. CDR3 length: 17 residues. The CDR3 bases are TGTGCCAGCAGCTTAGAGTATTCGGGGGGACAGGCCGGTGGCTACACCTTC. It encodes CASSLEYSGGQAGGYTF.

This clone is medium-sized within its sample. DNA of the CDR3: TGCGCCAGCAGCTTGGCCCGGACTAGCAGTTCCTACGAGCAGTACTTC. This encodes CASSLARTSSSYEQYF. The J gene is TRBJ2-7, the V gene TRBV5-1; 8 bases fit TRBD2. CDR1 and CDR2 (germline): SGHRS, YFSETQ. The V gene end was trimmed by 0 bases and the J gene end by 1 base; junction bases not matched to a gene: 6. The CDR3 consists of 16 residues.

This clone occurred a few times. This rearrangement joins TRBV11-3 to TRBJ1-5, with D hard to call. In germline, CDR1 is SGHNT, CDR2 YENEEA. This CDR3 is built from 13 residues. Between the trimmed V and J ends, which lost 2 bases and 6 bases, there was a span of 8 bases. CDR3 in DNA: TGTGCCAGCAGCTTAATGGATCGTCAGCCCCAGCATTTT. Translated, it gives CASSLMDRQPQHF.

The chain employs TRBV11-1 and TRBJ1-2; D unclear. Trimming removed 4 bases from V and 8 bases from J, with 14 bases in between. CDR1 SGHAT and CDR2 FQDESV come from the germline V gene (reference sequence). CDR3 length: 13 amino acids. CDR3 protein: CASSSYRFYGYTF. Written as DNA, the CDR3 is TGTGCCAGCAGCTCATACAGATTTTACGGCTACACCTTC.

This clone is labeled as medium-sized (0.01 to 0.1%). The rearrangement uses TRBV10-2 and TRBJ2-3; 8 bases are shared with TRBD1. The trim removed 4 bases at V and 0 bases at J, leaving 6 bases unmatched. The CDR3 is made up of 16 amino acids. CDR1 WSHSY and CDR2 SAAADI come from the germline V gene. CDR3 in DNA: TGCGCCAGCAGTGTTCAGGGGGCGTACAGCACAGATACGCAGTATTTT. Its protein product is CASSVQGAYSTDTQYF.